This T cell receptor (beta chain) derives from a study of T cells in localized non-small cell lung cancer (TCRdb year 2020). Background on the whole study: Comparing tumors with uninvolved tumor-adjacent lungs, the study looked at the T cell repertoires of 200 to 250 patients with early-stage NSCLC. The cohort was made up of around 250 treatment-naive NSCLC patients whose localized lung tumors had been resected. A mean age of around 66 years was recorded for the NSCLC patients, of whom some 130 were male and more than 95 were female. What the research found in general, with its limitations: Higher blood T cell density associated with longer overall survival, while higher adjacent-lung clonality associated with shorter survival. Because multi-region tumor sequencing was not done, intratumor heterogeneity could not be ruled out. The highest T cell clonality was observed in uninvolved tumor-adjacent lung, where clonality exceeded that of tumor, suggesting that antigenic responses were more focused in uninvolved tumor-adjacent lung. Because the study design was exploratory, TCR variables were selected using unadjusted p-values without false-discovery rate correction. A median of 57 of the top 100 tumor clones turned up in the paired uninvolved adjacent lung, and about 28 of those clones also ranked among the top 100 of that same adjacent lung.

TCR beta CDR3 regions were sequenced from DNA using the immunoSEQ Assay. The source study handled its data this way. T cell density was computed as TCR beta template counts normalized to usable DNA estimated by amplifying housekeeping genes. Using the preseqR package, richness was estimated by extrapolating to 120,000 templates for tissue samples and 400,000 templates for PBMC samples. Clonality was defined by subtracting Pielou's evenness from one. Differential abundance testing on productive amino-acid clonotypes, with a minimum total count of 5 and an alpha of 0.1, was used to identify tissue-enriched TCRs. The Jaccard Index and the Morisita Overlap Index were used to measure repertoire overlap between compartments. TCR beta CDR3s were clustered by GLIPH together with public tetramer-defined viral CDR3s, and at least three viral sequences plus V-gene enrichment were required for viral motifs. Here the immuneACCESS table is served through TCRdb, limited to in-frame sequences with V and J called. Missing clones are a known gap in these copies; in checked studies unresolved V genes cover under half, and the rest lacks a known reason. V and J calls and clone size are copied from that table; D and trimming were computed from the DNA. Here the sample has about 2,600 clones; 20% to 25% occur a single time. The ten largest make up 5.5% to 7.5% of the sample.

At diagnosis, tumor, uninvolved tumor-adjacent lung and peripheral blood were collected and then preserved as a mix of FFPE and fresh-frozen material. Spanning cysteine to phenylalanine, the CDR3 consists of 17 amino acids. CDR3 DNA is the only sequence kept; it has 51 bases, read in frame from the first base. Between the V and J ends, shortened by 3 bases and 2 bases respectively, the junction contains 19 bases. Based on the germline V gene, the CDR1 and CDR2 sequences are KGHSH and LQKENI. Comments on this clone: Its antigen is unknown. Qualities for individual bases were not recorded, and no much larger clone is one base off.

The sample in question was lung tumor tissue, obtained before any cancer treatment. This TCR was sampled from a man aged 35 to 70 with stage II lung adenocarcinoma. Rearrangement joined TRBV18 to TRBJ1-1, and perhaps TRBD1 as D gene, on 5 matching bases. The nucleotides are TGTGCCAGCTCACCTCTCCCTGCAGGGAAAACCAACACTGAAGCTTTCTTT. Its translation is CASSPLPAGKTNTEAFF.